The TCR beta chain under discussion was sequenced for a study of T cells expressing NK-cell markers. Study overall: Source material for TCR beta repertoires consisted of sorted CD3+CD56+NKG2C+, CD3+CD56+NKG2C- and CD3+CD56-NKG2C+ T cells. Study conclusions and caveats: Whether the expanded NKG2C+ T cell clones recognized HCMV remained unclear. These clonotypes additionally ranked first within the CD3+CD56-NKG2C+ fraction of four donors. Roughly six of the donors carried dominant NKG2C+ clonotypes that took up about 1.0-7.0% of their CD8+ T cells.

From its re-call of the 5' RACE reads, TCRdb lists each CDR3 protein once, without DNA. Reported are 350,000 to 450,000 distinct CDR3 sequences; the ten largest clones contain around 5.3%. The CDR3 sequence is 16 residues long. The germline V gene has CDR1 DFQATT and CDR2 SNEGSKA (reference sequence). With respect to this clonotype: Its antigen remains unknown.

Source material: blood T cells: a sorted CD56 or NKG2C T cell subset, CD4+ or CD8+ T cells, or bulk PBMC T cells (not recorded which). This receptor was obtained from a man between 18 and 69 years old in good health. This chain joins TRBV20-1 and TRBJ1-2; TCRdb's assignment of TRBD1 cannot be checked, as there is no DNA. CDR3 amino acids: CSATSITGKGGYGYTF.